The clone carrying this TCR beta chain was counted only a few times. Antigen unknown. The entry originates in a study of post-analysis software for immune sequencing data. General study results and limits: Patients used several TRBV segments, including TRBV5-6, TRBV5-1 and TRBV20-1, more often than controls. Those with multiple sclerosis, the patient group, showed significantly lower normalized Chao1 diversity than controls.

The length of the CDR3 is 12 residues. Germline lookup yields CDR1 SQVTM and CDR2 ANQGSEA. J gave up 5 bases and V 5 bases, and 4 bases lay outside the gene matches. cDNA libraries of TCR beta carried unique molecular identifiers. TCRdb analysed the PCR reads with MiXCR anew, one entry per CDR3 protein. The sample holds 600,000 to 750,000 distinct CDR3 sequences, 55% to 70% seen once. The rearrangement joins TRBV29-1 to TRBJ2-7, with 9 nucleotides matching TRBD1. Sample: blood. The source is a girl under 10 years old with multiple sclerosis. In DNA, the CDR3 is TGCAGCGTTCCAACAGGGGGCAACGAGCAGTACTTC. It is translated as CSVPTGGNEQYF.